The rows below give T cell receptor beta chains drawn from one sample of a study of blood T cell repertoires in COVID-19. Using immunoSEQ multiplex PCR, the repertoire was profiled, and TCRdb retains in-frame clones only, with some absent. Of about 78,000 clones in the sample, roughly 91% were seen once. The sample consisted of peripheral blood. The receptors were sampled from a woman aged 45-65 years in a cohort sampled during active COVID-19. CDR3s include the opening cysteine and the closing phenylalanine or tryptophan. A D gene is named only where the DNA matches it firmly. The size of a clone is reported for some rows only, either as once, few or many, or as a class for expanded clones.

J | size | D | V | DNA | CDR3
TRBJ1-1 | . | . | TRBV28 | TGTGCCATCGGACAGCTAAGGGCTGAAGCTTTCTTT | CAIGQLRAEAFF
TRBJ2-7 | once | . | TRBV11-2 | TGTGCCAGCAGCCCCGGTGTGTTTGGGCAGTACTTC | CASSPGVFGQYF
TRBJ2-1 | once | TRBD1 | TRBV11-2 | TGTGCCAGCAGCGTGACAGGGAATGAGCAGTTCTTC | CASSVTGNEQFF
TRBJ1-6 | . | TRBD1 | TRBV5-8 | TGTGCCAGCAGCTTCGGACAGGGCTATAATTCACCCCTCCACTTT | CASSFGQGYNSPLHF
TRBJ2-7 | . | . | TRBV20-1 | TGCAGTGCTAGTTCAGGGCAGTTAGTCTCCTACGAGCAGTACTTC | CSASSGQLVSYEQYF
TRBJ2-1 | . | . | TRBV6-5 | TGTGCCAGCAGTTACTCGCCGGCCGCGGTGCAGTTCTTC | CASSYSPAAVQFF
TRBJ2-3 | . | . | TRBV29-1 | TGCAGCGTTGAGGCGGGGAGCACAGATACGCAGTATTTT | CSVEAGSTDTQYF
TRBJ2-5 | . | TRBD1 | TRBV28 | TGTGCCAGCAGTCAGGAGGGGGACCCCCGGGACAGGGGATTGGGGACCCAGTACTTC | CASSQEGDPRDRGLGTQYF
TRBJ1-2 | . | . | TRBV2 | TGTGCCAGCACCGTTGAGGGGGGGGTTGGAAGTGGCTACACCTTC | CASTVEGGVGSGYTF
TRBJ2-5 | . | . | TRBV7-7 | TGTGCCAGCAGCTTAGCGCAACAGGGCCCTCAAGAGACCCAGTACTTC | CASSLAQQGPQETQYF
TRBJ1-5 | . | . | TRBV6-2/TRBV6-3 | TGTGCCAGCAGTTACGGGCCAGCCCCTAGCGATCAGCCCCAGCATTTT | CASSYGPAPSDQPQHF
TRBJ2-1 | . | . | TRBV4-1 | TGCGCCAGCAGCCAAGGAGGTGGTGCTTACAATGAGCAGTTCTTC | CASSQGGGAYNEQFF
TRBJ1-5 | . | TRBD1 | TRBV28 | TGTGCCAGCAGTTTAAAGACAGGGGCCTCGAAAGGGCCCCAGCATTTT | CASSLKTGASKGPQHF
TRBJ1-2 | . | . | TRBV27 | TGTGCCAGCAGCATAAAAGGGAGCCTTTATGGCTACACCTTC | CASSIKGSLYGYTF
TRBJ1-1 | . | TRBD1 | TRBV15 | TGTGCCACCAGCTTCGGACAGGGAGGGACTGAAGCTTTCTTT | CATSFGQGGTEAFF
TRBJ2-7 | . | TRBD1 | TRBV28 | TGTGCCAGCAGCCTACAAGCGGGACAGGGGGGGAACGAGCAGTACTTC | CASSLQAGQGGNEQYF
TRBJ2-7 | . | . | TRBV7-2 | TGTGCCAGCAGCTTTCCCCGCGCCTACGAGCAGTACTTC | CASSFPRAYEQYF
TRBJ2-5 | . | TRBD1 | TRBV11-2 | TGTGCCAGCAGCTCGGCCGGGACAGGGGTCCAAGAGACCCAGTACTTC | CASSSAGTGVQETQYF
TRBJ2-2 | . | . | TRBV25-1 | TGTGCCAGCGTTGAGCGGGACAAGAACACCGGGGAGCTGTTTTTT | CASVERDKNTGELFF
TRBJ2-7 | . | . | TRBV18 | TGTGCCAGCTCACGGGCTGAAAGCTCCTACGAGCAGTACTTC | CASSRAESSYEQYF
TRBJ2-1 | . | TRBD2 | TRBV18 | TGTGCCAGCTCACCAGGGACTAGCTCTGGGGACAATGAGCAGTTCTTC | CASSPGTSSGDNEQFF
TRBJ2-2 | . | TRBD2 | TRBV19 | TGTGCCAGTTGTTTTAGCGGGAGTGGGGCCGGGGAGCTGTTTTTT | CASCFSGSGAGELFF
TRBJ2-5 | . | TRBD2 | TRBV5-1 | TGCGCCAGCAGCGTAGGACTAGCGGGAGGTCGAGAGACCCAGTACTTC | CASSVGLAGGRETQYF
TRBJ2-3 | . | . | TRBV27 | TGTGCCAGCAGTCGGCGGCGGACAAGCACAGATACGCAGTATTTT | CASSRRRTSTDTQYF
TRBJ1-2 | . | . | TRBV19 | TGTGCCAGTAGTCCGTCCCGAGGCTATGGCTACACCTTC | CASSPSRGYGYTF
TRBJ1-1 | . | . | TRBV19 | TGTGCCAGTAGTGCGAGACAGCCGAGCGCTGAAGCTTTCTTT | CASSARQPSAEAFF
TRBJ2-4 | . | . | TRBV28 | TGTGCCAGCAGTCCCAAGCTGCCGTTAGCCAAAAACATTCAGTACTTC | CASSPKLPLAKNIQYF
TRBJ2-7 | . | TRBD1 | TRBV7-9 | TGTGCCAGCAGCTACACAAATGGACAGGGCTACGAGCAGTACTTC | CASSYTNGQGYEQYF
TRBJ1-3 | . | . | TRBV10-3 | TGTGCCATCAGTGATGGGCCAGGAAACACCATATATTTT | CAISDGPGNTIYF
TRBJ1-1 | . | . | TRBV20-1 | TGCAGCGGGGAGGGGAACACTGAAGCTTTCTTT | CSGEGNTEAFF
TRBJ1-4 | . | . | TRBV6-5 | TGTGCCATCCAGGGGCCCCTGGGAAAACTGTTTTTT | CAIQGPLGKLFF
TRBJ1-5 | . | . | TRBV28 | TGTGCCAGCAGTTTTCTATTGGGGCACGAACGGATCAATCAGCCCCAGCATTTT | CASSFLLGHERINQPQHF
TRBJ2-7 | . | TRBD2 | TRBV6-1 | TGTGCCAGCAGTGAAAGGGGACTAGCGGGAGTCGAGCAGTACTTC | CASSERGLAGVEQYF
TRBJ1-3 | . | . | TRBV30 | TGTGCCTGGGATCCAGGGGCTGGAAACACCATATATTTT | CAWDPGAGNTIYF
TRBJ2-7 | . | TRBD2 | TRBV7-2 | TGTGCCAGCAGCCGTCTCCCGGGACTAGCGGGAGGTGAGCAGTACTTC | CASSRLPGLAGGEQYF
TRBJ1-5 | . | . | TRBV2 | TGTGCCAGCAGACTAGGGCACCTTAGCAATCAGCCCCAGCATTTT | CASRLGHLSNQPQHF
TRBJ2-1 | . | TRBD2 | TRBV2 | TGTGCCAGCAGTGACCCCCTAGCGGGAGGGCACAATGAGCAGTTCTTC | CASSDPLAGGHNEQFF
TRBJ2-3 | . | TRBD2 | TRBV6-1 | TGTGCCAGCAGTGATCTAGCGGGAGGCACAGATACGCAGTATTTT | CASSDLAGGTDTQYF
TRBJ1-5 | . | . | TRBV5-6 | TGTGCCAGCAGCCCGAGCCCCCTTAGCAATCAGCCCCAGCATTTT | CASSPSPLSNQPQHF
TRBJ2-1 | . | TRBD2 | TRBV6-5 | TGTGCCAGCAGTTACCCCGTGGCGGGAGGGAGAAATGAGCAGTTCTTC | CASSYPVAGGRNEQFF
TRBJ1-2 | . | . | TRBV28 | TGTGCCAGCAGTCCCAGCCAGAGGATTAACTATGGCTACACCTTC | CASSPSQRINYGYTF
TRBJ2-3 | . | . | TRBV25-1 | TGTGCCAGCACGGTGGGGCTGTACACAGATACGCAGTATTTT | CASTVGLYTDTQYF